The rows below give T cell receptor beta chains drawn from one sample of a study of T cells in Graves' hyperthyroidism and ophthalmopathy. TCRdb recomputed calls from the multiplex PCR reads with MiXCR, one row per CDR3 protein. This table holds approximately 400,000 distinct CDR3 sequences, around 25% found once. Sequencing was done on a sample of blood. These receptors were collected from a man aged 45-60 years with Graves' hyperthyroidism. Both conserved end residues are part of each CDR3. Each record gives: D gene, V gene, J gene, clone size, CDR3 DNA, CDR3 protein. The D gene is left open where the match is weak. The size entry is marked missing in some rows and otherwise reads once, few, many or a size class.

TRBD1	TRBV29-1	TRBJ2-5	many	TGCAGCGTAGCAAGGGGGCCCGGTGAGACCCAGTACTTC	CSVARGPGETQYF
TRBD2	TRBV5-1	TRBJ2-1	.	TGCGCCAGTCGACTAGCTGCGATCTACAATGAGCAGTTCTTC	CASRLAAIYNEQFF
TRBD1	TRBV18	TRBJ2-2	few	TGTGCCAGCTCTGCCTCTACCGGGACAGGGTCCCTCTCCGGGGAGCTGTTTTTT	CASSASTGTGSLSGELFF
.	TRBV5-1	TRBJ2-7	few	TGCGCCAGCAGCTTCAGGGCCTCCTACGAGCAGTACTTC	CASSFRASYEQYF
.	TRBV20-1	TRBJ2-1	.	TGCAGTGCTAGAGACAGGCTCCACAATGAGCAGTTCTTC	CSARDRLHNEQFF
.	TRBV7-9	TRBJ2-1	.	TGTGCCAGCAGCCCCGCCCAGGGTAGCTCCTACAATGAGCAGTTCTTC	CASSPAQGSSYNEQFF
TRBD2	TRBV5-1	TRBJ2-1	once	TGCGCCAGCAGCCCGGGCGGTAGCGGGAGACTGCTTGAGCAGTTCTTC	CASSPGGSGRLLEQFF
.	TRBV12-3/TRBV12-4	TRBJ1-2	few	TGTGCCAGCAGTTTAGTGGGCGAATATGGCTACACCTTC	CASSLVGEYGYTF
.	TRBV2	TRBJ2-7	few	TGTGCCAGCTTCCACAGGGTCTCCTACGAGCAGTACTTC	CASFHRVSYEQYF
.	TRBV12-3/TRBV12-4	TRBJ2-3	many	TGTGCCAGCAGTTTAATGTCGGGTAGCACAGATACGCAGTATTTT	CASSLMSGSTDTQYF
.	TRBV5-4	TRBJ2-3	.	TGTGCCAGCAGCTTGGGAGGATCCCTGGCAGATACGCAGTATTTT	CASSLGGSLADTQYF
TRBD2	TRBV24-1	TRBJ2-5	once	TGTGCCACCAGTGAAGGACTAGCGGGAATGGAGACCCAGTACTTC	CATSEGLAGMETQYF
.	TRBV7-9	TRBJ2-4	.	TGTGCCAGCAGCTATAGGACAGCAGGGAACATTCAGTACTTC	CASSYRTAGNIQYF
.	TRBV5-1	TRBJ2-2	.	TGCGCCAGCAGCTTGGAACAGAACACCGGGGAGCTGTTTTTT	CASSLEQNTGELFF
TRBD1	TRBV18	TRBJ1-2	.	TGTGCCAGCTCACCCCCGGGACAGCTCTATGGCTACACCTTC	CASSPPGQLYGYTF
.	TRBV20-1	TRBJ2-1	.	TGCAGTGCTAGAAGCGGGTCGAGCTCCTACAATGAGCAGTTCTTC	CSARSGSSSYNEQFF
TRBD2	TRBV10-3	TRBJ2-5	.	TGTGCCATCAGTGAGTCGACTAGCGTCCAAGAGACCCAGTACTTC	CAISESTSVQETQYF
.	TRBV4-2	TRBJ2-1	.	TGTGCCAGCAGCCCCTCGGACGGGCGAGGTGAGCAGTTCTTC	CASSPSDGRGEQFF